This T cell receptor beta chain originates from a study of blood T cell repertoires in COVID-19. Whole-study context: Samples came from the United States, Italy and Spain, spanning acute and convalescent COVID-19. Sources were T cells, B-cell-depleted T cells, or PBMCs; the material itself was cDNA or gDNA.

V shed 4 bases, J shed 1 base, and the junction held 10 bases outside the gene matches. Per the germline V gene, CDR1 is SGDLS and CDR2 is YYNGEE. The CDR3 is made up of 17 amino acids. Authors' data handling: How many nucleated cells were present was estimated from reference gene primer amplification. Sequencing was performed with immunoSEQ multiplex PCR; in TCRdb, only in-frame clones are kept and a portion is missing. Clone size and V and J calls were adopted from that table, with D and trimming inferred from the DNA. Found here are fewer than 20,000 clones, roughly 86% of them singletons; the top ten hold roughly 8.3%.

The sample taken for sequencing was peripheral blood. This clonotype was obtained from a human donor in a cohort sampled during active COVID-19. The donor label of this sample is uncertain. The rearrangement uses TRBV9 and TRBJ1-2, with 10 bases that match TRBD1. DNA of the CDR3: TGTGCCAGCAGCCCTCTGGACAGGGGGTTTTATAACTATGGCTACACCTTC. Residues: CASSPLDRGFYNYGYTF. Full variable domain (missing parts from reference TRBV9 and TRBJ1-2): DSGVTQTPKHLITATGQRVTLRCSPRSGDLSVYWYQQSLDQGLQFLIQYYNGEERAKGNILERFSAQQFPDLHSELNLSSLELGDSALYFCASSPLDRGFYNYGYTFGSGTRLTVV.